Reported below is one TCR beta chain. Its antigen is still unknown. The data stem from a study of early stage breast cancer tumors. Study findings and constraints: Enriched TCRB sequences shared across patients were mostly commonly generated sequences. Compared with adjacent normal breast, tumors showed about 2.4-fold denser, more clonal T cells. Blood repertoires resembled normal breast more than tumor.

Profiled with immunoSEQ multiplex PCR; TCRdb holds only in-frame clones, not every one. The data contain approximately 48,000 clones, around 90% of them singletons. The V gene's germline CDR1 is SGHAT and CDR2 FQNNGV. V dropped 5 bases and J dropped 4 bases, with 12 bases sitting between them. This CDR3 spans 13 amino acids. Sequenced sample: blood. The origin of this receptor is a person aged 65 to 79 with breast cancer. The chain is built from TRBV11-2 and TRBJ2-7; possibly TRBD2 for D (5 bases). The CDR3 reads CASSLGLRYEQYF. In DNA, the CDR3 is TGTGCCAGCAGCCTAGGACTCCGGTACGAGCAGTACTTC.